This TCR beta chain comes out of a study of T-cell memory formation after mild COVID-19. Looking at the study overall: Among the donors, TCR clusters were largely specific to each donor. The study's findings and limits: Of the contracting clones, CD4+ ones lay mainly in CM and EM, and CD8+ ones in EMRA. A second wave of clones peaked on day 37, and their SARS-CoV-2 specificity went unconfirmed. A subset of responding clones appeared in pre-infection memory, suggesting cross-reactive memory joined.

As to this clonotype: Its antigen is undetermined.

Germline V gene lookup returns CDR1 SGDLS and CDR2 YYNGEE. V dropped 0 bases and J dropped 8 bases, with 15 bases sitting between them. The length of the CDR3 is 16 residues. TCRdb fed the 5' RACE reads into MiXCR, producing one record per CDR3 protein. Of a few hundred thousand distinct CDR3 sequences in the sample, 20% to 25% were seen once. The clonotype was recovered from a man between 18 and 35 years old who had mild COVID-19 (a few samples of this study predate the infection). Cell type and time point are not known. What was sequenced was PBMCs or a T cell subset sorted from them (not recorded which). This chain joins TRBV9 and TRBJ1-6; no firm D call. The DNA of the CDR3 is TGTGCCAGCAGCGTAGGCAGTCCTAGCTCGGATTCACCCCTCCACTTT. Translation gives CASSVGSPSSDSPLHF.